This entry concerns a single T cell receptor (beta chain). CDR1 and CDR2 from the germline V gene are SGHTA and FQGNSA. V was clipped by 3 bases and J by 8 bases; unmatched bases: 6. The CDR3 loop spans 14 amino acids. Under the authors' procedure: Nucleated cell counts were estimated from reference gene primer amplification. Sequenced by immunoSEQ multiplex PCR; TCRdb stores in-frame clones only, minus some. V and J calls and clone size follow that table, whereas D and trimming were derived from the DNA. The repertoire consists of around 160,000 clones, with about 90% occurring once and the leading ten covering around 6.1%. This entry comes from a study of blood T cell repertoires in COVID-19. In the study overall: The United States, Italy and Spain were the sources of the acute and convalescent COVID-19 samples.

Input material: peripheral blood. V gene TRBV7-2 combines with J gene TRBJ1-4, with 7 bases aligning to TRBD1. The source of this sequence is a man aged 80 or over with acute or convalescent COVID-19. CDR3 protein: CASSLTGKGEKLFF. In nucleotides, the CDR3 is TGTGCCAGCAGCTTGACAGGGAAGGGAGAAAAACTGTTTTTT.